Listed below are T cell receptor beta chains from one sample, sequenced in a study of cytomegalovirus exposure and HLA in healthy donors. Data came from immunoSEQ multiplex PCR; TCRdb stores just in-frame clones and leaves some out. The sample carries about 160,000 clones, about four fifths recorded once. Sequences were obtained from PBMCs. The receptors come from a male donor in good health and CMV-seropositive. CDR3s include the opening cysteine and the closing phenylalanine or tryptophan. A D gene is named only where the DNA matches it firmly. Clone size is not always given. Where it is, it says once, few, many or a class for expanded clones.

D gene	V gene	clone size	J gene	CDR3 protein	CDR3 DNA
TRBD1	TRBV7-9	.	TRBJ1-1	CASSTGQGYTEAFF	TGTGCCAGCAGCACGGGACAGGGTTATACTGAAGCTTTCTTT
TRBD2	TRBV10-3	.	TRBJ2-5	CAIGLAGALEETQYF	TGTGCCATAGGACTAGCGGGGGCTCTGGAGGAGACCCAGTACTTC
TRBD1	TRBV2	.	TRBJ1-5	CASRPAIGQGRGYSNQPQHF	TGTGCCAGCAGGCCCGCCATCGGACAGGGAAGGGGCTATAGCAATCAGCCCCAGCATTTT
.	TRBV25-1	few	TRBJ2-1	CASSSLAARNNEQFF	TGTGCCAGCAGCTCTTTGGCGGCGAGGAATAATGAGCAGTTCTTC
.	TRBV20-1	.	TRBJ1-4	CSVDSGEKLFF	TGCAGTGTTGATTCAGGGGAAAAACTGTTTTTT
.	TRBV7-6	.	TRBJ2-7	CASSLGGGLGEQYF	TGTGCCAGCAGCTTAGGTGGGGGCTTGGGCGAGCAGTACTTC
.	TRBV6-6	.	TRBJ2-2	CASSSDRYQGELFF	TGTGCCAGCAGTTCGGACAGATACCAAGGGGAGCTGTTTTTT
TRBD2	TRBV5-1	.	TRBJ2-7	CASSPSRGGNSYEQYF	TGCGCCAGCAGCCCCAGTCGCGGGGGGAACTCCTACGAGCAGTACTTC
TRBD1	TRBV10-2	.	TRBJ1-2	CASSVGRDRGPPNYGYTF	TGCGCCAGCAGTGTAGGCCGGGACAGGGGGCCGCCTAACTATGGCTACACCTTC
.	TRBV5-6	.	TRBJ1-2	CASKTGGGYGYTF	TGTGCCAGCAAGACCGGTGGCGGCTATGGCTACACCTTC
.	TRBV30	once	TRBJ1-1	CAWRPRVTGTEAFF	TGTGCCTGGAGACCGAGGGTTACCGGCACTGAAGCTTTCTTT
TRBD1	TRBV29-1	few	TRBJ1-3	CSVGTGPGNTIYF	TGCAGCGTTGGGACAGGGCCTGGAAACACCATATATTTT
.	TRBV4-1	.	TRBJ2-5	CASSPEPGEQETQYF	TGCGCCAGCAGCCCGGAGCCGGGGGAGCAAGAGACCCAGTACTTC
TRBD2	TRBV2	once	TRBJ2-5	CASRRSGGVRETQYF	TGTGCCAGCAGAAGAAGCGGGGGGGTACGAGAGACCCAGTACTTC
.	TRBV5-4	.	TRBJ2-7	CASSLRGEGSEQYF	TGTGCCAGCAGCTTGAGGGGGGAGGGGAGCGAGCAGTACTTC
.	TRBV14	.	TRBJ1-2	CASSQEKPGRVDYGYTF	TGTGCCAGCAGCCAAGAAAAACCAGGGAGGGTGGACTATGGCTACACCTTC
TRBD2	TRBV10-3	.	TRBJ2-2	CAISESLSGSGTGELFF	TGTGCCATCAGTGAGTCACTTAGCGGGTCGGGTACCGGGGAGCTGTTTTTT
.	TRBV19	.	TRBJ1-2	CASSIEAAGLDGYTF	TGTGCCAGTAGTATAGAGGCGGCAGGGTTAGATGGCTACACCTTC
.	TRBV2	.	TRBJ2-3	CASSSDLGTDTQYF	TGTGCCAGCAGTTCGGACTTGGGCACAGATACGCAGTATTTT
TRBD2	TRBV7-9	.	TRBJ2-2	CAGGLRNTGELFF	TGTGCCGGGGGACTACGGAACACCGGGGAGCTGTTTTTT
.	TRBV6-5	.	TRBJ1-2	CASSYGTGVNYGYTF	TGTGCCAGCAGTTACGGTACAGGCGTTAACTATGGCTACACCTTC
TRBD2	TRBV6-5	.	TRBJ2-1	CASSPPGLSNEQFF	TGTGCCAGCAGCCCACCGGGACTATCCAATGAGCAGTTCTTC
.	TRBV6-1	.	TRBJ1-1	CASSVSAEAFF	TGTGCCAGCAGTGTGAGCGCTGAAGCTTTCTTT
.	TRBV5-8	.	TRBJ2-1	CASSRIIQGNEQFF	TGTGCCAGCAGCCGAATAATACAGGGTAATGAGCAGTTCTTC
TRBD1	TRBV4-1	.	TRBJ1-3	CASGNFLRQGRDTIYF	TGCGCCAGCGGTAATTTTCTAAGACAGGGGCGCGACACCATATATTTT
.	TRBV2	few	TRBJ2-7	CAIGTTGNEQYF	TGTGCCATTGGGACAACAGGCAACGAGCAGTACTTC
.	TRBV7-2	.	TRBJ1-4	CASSLSSGNEKLFF	TGTGCCAGCAGCTTATCATCGGGAAATGAAAAACTGTTTTTT
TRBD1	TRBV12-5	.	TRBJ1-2	CASGLVVDRQGPGYGYTF	TGTGCTAGTGGTTTGGTAGTCGACAGACAGGGCCCGGGCTATGGCTACACCTTC
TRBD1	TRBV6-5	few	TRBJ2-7	CASSLGQGSYEQYF	TGTGCCAGCAGTCTTGGACAGGGGTCCTACGAGCAGTACTTC
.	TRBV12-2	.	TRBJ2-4	CASRFVTGVAKNIQYF	TGTGCAAGTCGCTTTGTGACAGGGGTTGCCAAAAACATTCAGTACTTC
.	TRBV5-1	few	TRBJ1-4	CASSLGGGTTGGEKLFF	TGCGCCAGCAGCTTGGGGGGGGGAACTACCGGAGGTGAAAAACTGTTTTTT
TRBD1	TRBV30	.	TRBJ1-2	CAWSPGTAYGYTF	TGTGCCTGGAGTCCCGGGACAGCCTATGGCTACACCTTC
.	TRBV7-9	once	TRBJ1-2	CASSLGQNNYGYTF	TGTGCCAGCAGCTTAGGACAGAATAACTATGGCTACACCTTC
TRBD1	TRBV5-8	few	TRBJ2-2	CASSWTHGTGAVGELFF	TGTGCCAGCAGCTGGACCCACGGGACAGGGGCGGTCGGGGAGCTGTTTTTT
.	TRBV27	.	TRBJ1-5	CASSLSANSNQPQHF	TGTGCCAGCAGTTTATCGGCCAATAGCAATCAGCCCCAGCATTTT
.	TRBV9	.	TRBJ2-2	CASSVGGGAAGELFF	TGTGCCAGCAGCGTAGGAGGAGGAGCGGCCGGGGAGCTGTTTTTT
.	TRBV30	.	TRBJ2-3	CAWSPADTQYF	TGTGCCTGGAGCCCGGCAGATACGCAGTATTTT
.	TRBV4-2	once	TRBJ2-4	CASSPMGWGAADPNIQYF	TGTGCCAGCAGCCCAATGGGATGGGGAGCTGCCGACCCAAACATTCAGTACTTC
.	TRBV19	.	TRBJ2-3	CASRGMSDTQYF	TGTGCCAGCCGCGGGATGAGCGATACGCAGTATTTT
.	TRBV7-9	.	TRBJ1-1	CASSLQGTDTEAFF	TGTGCCAGCAGCTTGCAGGGTACGGACACTGAAGCTTTCTTT
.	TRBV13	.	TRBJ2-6	CASSAYSGANVLTF	TGTGCCAGCAGCGCCTACTCTGGGGCCAACGTCCTGACTTTC
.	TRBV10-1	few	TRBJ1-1	CASSESRGIVNTEAFF	TGCGCCAGCAGTGAGTCGAGGGGGATAGTAAACACTGAAGCTTTCTTT
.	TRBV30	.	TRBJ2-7	CAWSVIKVGRHHEQYF	TGTGCCTGGAGTGTCATAAAGGTGGGCAGGCACCACGAGCAGTACTTC
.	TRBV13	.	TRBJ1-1	CASSSRDIPKAFF	TGTGCCAGCAGCTCCCGGGACATTCCGAAAGCTTTCTTT
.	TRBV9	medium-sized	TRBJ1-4	CASSVGSVREKLFF	TGTGCCAGCAGCGTAGGTTCGGTGCGGGAAAAACTGTTTTTT